Listed below are T cell receptor beta chains from one sample, sequenced in a study of human T cells and chemical hapten exposure. TCRdb processed the RACE reads anew with MiXCR; each CDR3 protein has one entry. Among more than 75,000 distinct CDR3 sequences listed, 10% were seen once. The starting material was whole blood, obtained in connection with sensitization to the hapten diphenylcyclopropenone (DPC). The receptors come from a woman aged 25 to 39 with alopecia areata. Some clones in this sample may be carry-over from other donors' samples. Each CDR3 is given without its conserved first and last residue. The order of the fields is J gene, V gene, CDR3 protein.

J: TRBJ2-1; V: TRBV6-2/TRBV6-3; CDR3: ASSYSSGSTVVKF
J: TRBJ2-7; V: TRBV5-4; CDR3: ASSYGQGYEQY
J: TRBJ2-7; V: TRBV5-6; CDR3: ASSFRGLVYEQY
J: TRBJ2-7; V: TRBV4-1; CDR3: ASSQEMAGGYEQY
J: TRBJ2-7; V: TRBV28; CDR3: ASSPSEGLEQY
J: TRBJ1-1; V: TRBV28; CDR3: ASSFRSLAF
J: TRBJ1-4; V: TRBV4-2; CDR3: ASSQESAQGHNEKLF
J: TRBJ2-1; V: TRBV11-2; CDR3: ASSLGLVFYEQF
J: TRBJ2-3; V: TRBV6-6; CDR3: ASRARDRGRDTQY
J: TRBJ2-5; V: TRBV15; CDR3: ATSRSDRRLPETQY
J: TRBJ2-1; V: TRBV20-1; CDR3: SASHNKASGSNEQF
J: TRBJ1-4; V: TRBV7-2; CDR3: ASSPDRGYEKLF
J: TRBJ1-5; V: TRBV27; CDR3: ASSSIDSNQPQH
J: TRBJ2-7; V: TRBV3-1; CDR3: ASSQYRDTSYEQY
J: TRBJ1-5; V: TRBV28; CDR3: ASSLGQGSQPQH
J: TRBJ2-5; V: TRBV20-1; CDR3: SADGLAGGSTNQETQY
J: TRBJ1-5; V: TRBV3-1; CDR3: ASSVNYRDQPQH